This T cell receptor beta chain originates from a study of shared clonotypes between healthy human individuals. About the study: A donor's plate count was three for CD4 naive and three for CD4 memory; CD8 naive had two and CD8 memory one. Study-wide results and limits: Naive CD4 clonotype sharing across several donors was approximately 5%.

CD45RO negativity and positive selection for CCR7 defined naive CD8 cells, a population that excluded terminally differentiated effector memory CD45RA+ cells. Genomic DNA belonging to each subset was distributed in equal measure over several immunoSEQ plates. Per the authors' pipeline: For the immunoSEQ data, sequences were junction-only without quality scores, so filtering differed. Sequencing was performed with immunoSEQ multiplex PCR; in TCRdb, only in-frame clones are kept and a portion is missing. Clonal size and the V and J genes are those of that table, whereas D and trimming came from the DNA. The data contain almost 700,000 clones, about 92% of them singletons. This CDR3 comprises 15 residues. CDR1 LNHDA and CDR2 SQIVND come from the germline V gene (reference sequence). V lost 3 bases and J lost 2; bases outside the gene matches: 7. Details on this clone: Its target is not known.

This TCR derives from a man aged 25-40 years in good health. This rearrangement joins TRBV19 to TRBJ2-7, with TRBD2 matching 7 bases. Sequencing was performed on naive CD8+ T cells sorted from blood. CDR3 bases: TGTGCCAGTAGTATCGGTTCTAGCGGAACCTACGAGCAGTACTTC. Protein: CASSIGSSGTYEQYF.